This T cell receptor beta chain came from a study of blood T cells in healthy people across ages. CDR1 is SQVTM, CDR2 ANQGSEA, per germline. There are 14 residues in the CDR3. V dropped 1 base and J dropped 3; count of bases not matched to a gene: 5. Next came a second PCR, run for roughly 7 to 12 cycles, which used a sample-barcoded 5' primer along with a J-beta primer mix. TCRdb re-called the 5' RACE reads through MiXCR, storing one row per CDR3 protein. The sample yields around 1,900,000 distinct CDR3 sequences, more than 35% seen once. The count of this clonotype is one. This clonotype was sampled from a human donor in good health. The V call is TRBV29-1, the J call TRBJ1-2; 7 nucleotides agree with TRBD1. The sequenced sample was blood. CDR3 region: CSVEGATGDYGYTF. The CDR3 nucleotides are TGCAGCGTTGAAGGGGCAACAGGGGACTATGGCTACACCTTC.